This TCR beta chain was found in a study of a mutant IDH1 vaccine in newly diagnosed glioma. Concerning this clone itself: The antigen is not known.

Regarding time point: week 47, end of study. A single vaccine dose contained 300 ug of mutant IDH1 20-mer peptide, and topical imiquimod was used with it. Data came from immunoSEQ multiplex PCR; TCRdb stores just in-frame clones and leaves some out. Here the sample spans 45,000 to 65,000 clones, around three fifths being singletons. Looked up from germline, CDR1 is SGHRS and CDR2 is YFSETQ. The CDR3 is 14 residues long. V lost 5 bases and J lost 3, with 14 bases in between. The J gene is TRBJ1-2, the V gene TRBV5-1; D is possibly TRBD1 (6 bases). Sequenced here: peripheral blood mononuclear cells (PBMCs), sampled from a glioma patient whose treatment included an IDH1 peptide vaccine. The sequence came from a man aged 40-49 years with glioma. Some clones in this sample may be carry-over from other donors' samples. This CDR3 is CASSRTEEYYGYTF. The DNA for the CDR3 is TGCGCCAGCAGTCGGACAGAGGAATACTATGGCTACACCTTC.